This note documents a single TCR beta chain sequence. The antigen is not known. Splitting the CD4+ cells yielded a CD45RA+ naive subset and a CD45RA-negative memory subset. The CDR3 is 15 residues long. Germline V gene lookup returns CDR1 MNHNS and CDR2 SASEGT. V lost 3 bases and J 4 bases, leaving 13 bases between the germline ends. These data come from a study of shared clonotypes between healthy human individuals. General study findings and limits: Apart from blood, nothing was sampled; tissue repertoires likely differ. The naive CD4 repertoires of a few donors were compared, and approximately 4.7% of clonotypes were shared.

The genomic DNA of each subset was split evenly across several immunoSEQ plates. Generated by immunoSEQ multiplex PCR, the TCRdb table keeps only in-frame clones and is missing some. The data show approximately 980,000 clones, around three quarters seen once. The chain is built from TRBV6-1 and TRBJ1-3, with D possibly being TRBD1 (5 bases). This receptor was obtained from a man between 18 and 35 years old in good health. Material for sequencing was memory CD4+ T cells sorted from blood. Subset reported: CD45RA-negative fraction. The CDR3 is CASSEGRVPGNTIYF. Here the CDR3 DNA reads TGTGCCAGCAGTGAGGGCAGGGTTCCGGGAAACACCATATATTTT.